This T cell receptor (beta chain) was observed in a study of T cell clonotyping in hematopoietic cell transplantation. Study outcomes and limitations: After transplant, recipient diversity fell while pathologically expanded clonotypes grew through day 180. Graft donor and pretransplant recipient Inverse Simpson Index values predicted broader posttransplant TCR diversity. Without cell sorting, CD4 versus CD8 contributions remain unresolved.

Remarks on this clone: Its antigen remains unidentified.

Clones were read by immunoSEQ multiplex PCR, and TCRdb kept only the in-frame ones, dropping some. The table shows about 41,000 clones, with 75% to 90% occurring only once. Germline CDR1 and CDR2: LGHNA and YSLEER. The CDR3 contains 17 residues. V lost 0 bases, J lost 0 bases, and 11 bases lay in between. Time point defined: recipient sample about 28 days before transplant, after cytoreduction. Recipients were bled about 28 days pretransplant and at posttransplant days 30, 100, 180. The receptor was derived from a man aged 55-75 years with acute myeloid leukemia. Some clones in this sample may be carry-over from other donors' samples. The V and J genes are TRBV4-3 and TRBJ2-2; D not certain. Source: peripheral blood mononuclear cells, taken before stem cell transplant. The CDR3 is CASSQERPGPNTGELFF. The CDR3 DNA sequence: TGCGCCAGCAGCCAAGAGAGGCCAGGACCGAACACCGGGGAGCTGTTTTTT.